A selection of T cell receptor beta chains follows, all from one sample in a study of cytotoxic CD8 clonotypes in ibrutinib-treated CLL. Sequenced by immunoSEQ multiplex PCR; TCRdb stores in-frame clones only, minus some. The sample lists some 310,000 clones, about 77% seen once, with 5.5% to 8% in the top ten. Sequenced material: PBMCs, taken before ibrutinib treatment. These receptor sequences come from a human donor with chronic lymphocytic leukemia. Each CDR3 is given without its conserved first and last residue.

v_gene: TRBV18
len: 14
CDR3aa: ASSPQGSRNAGELF

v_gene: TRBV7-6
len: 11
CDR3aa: ASSLEDTYEQY

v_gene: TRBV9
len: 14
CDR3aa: ASSPWGGDSTGELF

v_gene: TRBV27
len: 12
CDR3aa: ASSSPNRGETQY

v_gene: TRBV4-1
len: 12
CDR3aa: ASSQEGQGYEQY

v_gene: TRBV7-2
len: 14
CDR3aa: ASSLGTSGRSGELF

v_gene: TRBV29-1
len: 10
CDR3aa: SARDRLYEQY

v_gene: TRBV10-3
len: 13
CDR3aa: AIRGSRQGATEAF

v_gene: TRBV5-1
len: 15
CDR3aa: ASRRGTGGVGQETQY

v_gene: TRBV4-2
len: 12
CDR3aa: ASSQDPQGGGYT

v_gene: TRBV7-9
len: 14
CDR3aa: ASSPGLAGVQEDQY

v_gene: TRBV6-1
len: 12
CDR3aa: ASSQGQGREKLF

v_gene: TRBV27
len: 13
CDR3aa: ASSFRPSGDNEQF

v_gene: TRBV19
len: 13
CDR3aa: ASSSRRVFNQPQH

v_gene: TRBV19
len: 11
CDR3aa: ASSMNRAHEQY

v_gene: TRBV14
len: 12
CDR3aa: ASSQDIWGNEQF

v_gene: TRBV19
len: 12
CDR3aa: ATFNQGPHQPQH

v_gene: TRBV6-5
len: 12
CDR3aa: ASSYIQGMNEQY

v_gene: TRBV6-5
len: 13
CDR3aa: ASSYSSDYTGELF

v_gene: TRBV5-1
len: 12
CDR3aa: ASSPGYSGNTIY

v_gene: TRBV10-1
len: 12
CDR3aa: ASSEPSEGSEAF

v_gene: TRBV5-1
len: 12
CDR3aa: ASSRGQGQETQY

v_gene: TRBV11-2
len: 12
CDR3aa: ASSLGGAIGGYT

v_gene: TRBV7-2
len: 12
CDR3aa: ASSLGGQDYEQY

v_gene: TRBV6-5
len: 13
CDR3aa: ASSPLAGAADEQF

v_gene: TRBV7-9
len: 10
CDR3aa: ASSLGIETQY

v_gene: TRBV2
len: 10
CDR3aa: ASRREGEKLF

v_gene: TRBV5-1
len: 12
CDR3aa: ASSLRADGYGYT

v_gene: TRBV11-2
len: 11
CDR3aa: ASSPPGGETQY

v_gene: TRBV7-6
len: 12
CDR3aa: ASSRGQAGEKLF

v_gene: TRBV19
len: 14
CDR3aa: ASSTWTGGSGNTIY

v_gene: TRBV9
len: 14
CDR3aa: ASSAKGTSGNHEQY

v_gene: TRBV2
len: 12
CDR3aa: ASSASGREYEQY

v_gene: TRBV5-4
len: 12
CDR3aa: ASSGQREGLEQY

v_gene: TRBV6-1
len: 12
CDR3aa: AISESPGIYEQY

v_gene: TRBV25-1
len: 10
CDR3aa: ASSPSSYEQY

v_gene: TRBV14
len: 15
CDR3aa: ASSQDLGGRGAVEQF

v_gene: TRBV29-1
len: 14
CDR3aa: SVEDRRWGTTPGYT

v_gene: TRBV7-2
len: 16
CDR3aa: ASSQDAPFSGYTDTQY

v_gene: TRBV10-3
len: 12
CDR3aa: AISGGTGKETQY

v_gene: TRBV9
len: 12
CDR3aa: ASSPQLGPDTQY

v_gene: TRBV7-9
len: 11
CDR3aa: ASIPGWGNEQF

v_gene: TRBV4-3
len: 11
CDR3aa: ASSHLGYNEQF

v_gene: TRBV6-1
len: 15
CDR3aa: ASSERDGWLVNYGYT

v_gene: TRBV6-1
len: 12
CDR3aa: ASHTGSTNEKLF

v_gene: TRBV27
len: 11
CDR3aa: ASSFGRAKTQY